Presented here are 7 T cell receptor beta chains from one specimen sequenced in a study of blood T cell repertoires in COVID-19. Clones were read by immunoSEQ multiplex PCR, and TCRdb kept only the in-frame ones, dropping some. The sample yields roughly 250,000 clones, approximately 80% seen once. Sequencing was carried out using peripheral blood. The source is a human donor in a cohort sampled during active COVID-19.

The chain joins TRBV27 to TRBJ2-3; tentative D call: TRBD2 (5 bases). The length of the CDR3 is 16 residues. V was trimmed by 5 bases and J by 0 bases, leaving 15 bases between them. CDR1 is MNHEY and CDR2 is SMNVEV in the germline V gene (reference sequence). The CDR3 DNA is TGTGCCAGCAGTCCGACCAGCGGTACTAGCACAGATACGCAGTATTTT. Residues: CASSPTSGTSTDTQYF.

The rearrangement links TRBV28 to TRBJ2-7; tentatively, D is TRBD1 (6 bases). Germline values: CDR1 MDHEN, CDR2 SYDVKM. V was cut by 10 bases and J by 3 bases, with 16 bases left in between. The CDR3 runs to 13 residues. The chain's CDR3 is CATHRAGNYEQYF. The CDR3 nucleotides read TGTGCCACCCACAGGGCTGGCAACTACGAGCAGTACTTC.

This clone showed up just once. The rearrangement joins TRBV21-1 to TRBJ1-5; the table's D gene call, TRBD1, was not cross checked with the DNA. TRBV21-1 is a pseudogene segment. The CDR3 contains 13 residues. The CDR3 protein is CASSKGGPRPQHF. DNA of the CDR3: TGTGCCAGCAGCAAAGGTGGGCCCAGGCCCCAGCATTTT.

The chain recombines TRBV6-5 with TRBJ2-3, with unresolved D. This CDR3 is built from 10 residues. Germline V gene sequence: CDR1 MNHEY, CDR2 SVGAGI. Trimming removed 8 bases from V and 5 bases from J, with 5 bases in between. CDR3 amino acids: CASGQDTQYF. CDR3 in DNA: TGTGCCAGCGGGCAAGATACGCAGTATTTT.

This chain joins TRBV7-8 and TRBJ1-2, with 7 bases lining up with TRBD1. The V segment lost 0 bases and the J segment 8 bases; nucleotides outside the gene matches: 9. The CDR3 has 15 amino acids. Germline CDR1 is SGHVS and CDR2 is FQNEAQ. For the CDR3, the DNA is TGTGCCAGCAGCTTAGCGCAGGACAGGCGACGGGGCTACACCTTC. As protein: CASSLAQDRRRGYTF. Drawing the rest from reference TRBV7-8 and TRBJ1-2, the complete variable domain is GAGVSQSPRYKVAKRGQDVALRCDPISGHVSLFWYQQALGQGPEFLTYFQNEAQLDKSGLPSDRFFAERPEGSVSTLKIQRTQQEDSAVYLCASSLAQDRRRGYTFGSGTRLTVV.

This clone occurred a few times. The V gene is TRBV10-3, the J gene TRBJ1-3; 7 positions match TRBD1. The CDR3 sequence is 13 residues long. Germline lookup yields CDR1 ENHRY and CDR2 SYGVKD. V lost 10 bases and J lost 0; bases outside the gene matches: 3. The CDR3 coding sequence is TGTGCCACCCGGGACAGCTCTGGAAACACCATATATTTT. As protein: CATRDSSGNTIYF.

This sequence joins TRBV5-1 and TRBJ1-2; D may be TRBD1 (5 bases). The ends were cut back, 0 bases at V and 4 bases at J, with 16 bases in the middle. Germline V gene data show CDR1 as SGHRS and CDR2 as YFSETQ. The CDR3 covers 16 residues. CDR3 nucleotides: TGCGCCAGCAGCTTGGCCGGGGAGGGGATGGGCTATGGCTACACCTTC. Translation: CASSLAGEGMGYGYTF.